This T cell receptor beta chain was observed in a study of radiation and T cells in renal cell carcinoma. Method: immunoSEQ multiplex PCR; TCRdb's copy keeps in-frame clones and lacks some. This repertoire shows around 130,000 clones, 80% to 90% found once; its top ten account for around 1.8%. Time point indicated: blood 2 weeks post-SBRT. Treatment specified: 15 Gy SBRT to primary tumor, nephrectomy 4 weeks later. The tumor was a clear cell renal cell carcinoma. Germline values: CDR1 LNHDA, CDR2 SQIVND (reference sequence). V lost 1 base, J lost 1 base, and 13 bases lay in between. The CDR3 contains 16 residues.

The clonotype comes from a woman aged 55 to 70 with renal cell carcinoma. The sample was blood, taken from a patient whose treatment included radiotherapy and nephrectomy. This chain links TRBV19 with TRBJ1-1, with TRBD1 as a possible D gene (5 bases). CDR3 loop: CASSIGPGTKNTEAFF. CDR3 coding DNA: TGTGCCAGTAGTATAGGTCCAGGGACGAAGAACACTGAAGCTTTCTTT.